This T cell receptor beta chain appears in the sequencing data of a study of T cell repertoires in cytomegalovirus infection. Study overall: Both a matching HLA type and CMV infection were indicated by public TCR beta signatures. Broader study findings: Adding up the frequency of public TCR beta families identified people who carried CMV plus the relevant HLA. HLA-C-restricted CMV-specific TCR beta clonotypes were dominant in the ex vivo response.

CDR3 length: 17 amino acids. Trimming cost V 1 base and J 2 bases; bases outside gene matches: 7. Germline CDR1 is SGHTA and CDR2 is FQGNSA. Note on this clonotype: Antigen specificity is unknown.

TCRdb itself ran the reads through MiXCR, one entry per CDR3 protein. The data show more than 650,000 distinct CDR3 sequences, with roughly a third seen just once and around 2.8% held by the top ten. V and J are TRBV7-2 and TRBJ2-5; TRBD1 matches 10 bases. The TCR originated in a human donor in good health (CMV status not recorded). Some clones in this sample may be carry-over from other donors' samples. Sequenced material: PBMCs. The CDR3 loop is CASSLEAGQGLQETQYF. The CDR3 bases are TGTGCCAGCAGCTTAGAGGCGGGACAGGGGCTGCAAGAGACCCAGTACTTC. The whole variable domain, filled in from reference TRBV7-2 and TRBJ2-5, reads GAGVSQSPSNKVTEKGKDVELRCDPISGHTALYWYRQSLGQGLEFLIYFQGNSAPDKSGLPSDRFSAERTGGSVSTLTIQRTQQEDSAVYLCASSLEAGQGLQETQYFGPGTRLLVL.